This is a list of T cell receptor beta chains from one sample in a study of T-cell reconstitution after alpha-beta-depleted transplantation in children. A single record per CDR3 protein comes from TCRdb applying MiXCR to the PCR reads. The table has 450,000 to 700,000 distinct CDR3 sequences, about a quarter seen once. The material sequenced was PBMCs, taken before TCRalphabeta/CD19-depleted stem cell transplant. These receptors were collected from a boy less than two years old with Wiskott-Aldrich syndrome, due to receive a stem cell transplant. The CDR3 runs from the conserved cysteine through the conserved F or W. D genes are given only for firm matches. Size is stated for part of the rows, as once, few or many counts, or as a class when the clone is expanded.

CDR3aa | CDR3nt | v_gene | d_gene | j_gene | abundance
CASSQGRREAFF | TGTGCCAGCAGCCAAGGCAGGCGTGAAGCTTTCTTT | TRBV4-2 | NA | TRBJ1-1 | NA
CASSLAGTSGSTDTQYF | TGTGCCAGCAGCTTAGCGGGGACTAGCGGGAGCACAGATACGCAGTATTTT | TRBV7-2 | TRBD2 | TRBJ2-3 | few
CASSGWVGREAYEQYF | TGCGCCAGCAGCGGATGGGTAGGGCGGGAGGCCTACGAGCAGTACTTC | TRBV5-1 | TRBD2 | TRBJ2-7 | few
CASSSLGGEQFF | TGTGCCAGCAGTTCCCTGGGGGGTGAGCAGTTCTTC | TRBV12-3/TRBV12-4 | NA | TRBJ2-1 | few
CASRQPGQGRHNEQFF | TGTGCCAGCAGACAACCCGGACAGGGTCGGCACAATGAGCAGTTCTTC | TRBV12-3/TRBV12-4 | TRBD1 | TRBJ2-1 | few
CSARLASYSYEQYF | TGCAGTGCTAGGCTAGCGTCCTACTCCTACGAGCAGTACTTC | TRBV20-1 | NA | TRBJ2-7 | NA
CASSSSTRDGNQPQHF | TGTGCCAGCAGTTCCTCTACCCGGGACGGCAATCAGCCCCAGCATTTT | TRBV12-3/TRBV12-4 | NA | TRBJ1-5 | few
CSARDLTGEQYF | TGCAGTGCTAGAGACTTGACTGGCGAGCAGTACTTC | TRBV20-1 | NA | TRBJ2-7 | few
CASSVSRAGNQPQHF | TGTGCCAGCAGTGTGTCCAGGGCGGGAAATCAGCCCCAGCATTTT | TRBV2 | NA | TRBJ1-5 | few
CASSRITLNSGYEQYF | TGTGCCAGCAGCCGCATCACCCTCAATTCGGGGTACGAGCAGTACTTC | TRBV3-1 | NA | TRBJ2-7 | few
CSARAGGLAGLGYEQYF | TGCAGTGCTAGAGCGGGAGGCCTGGCCGGACTGGGCTACGAGCAGTACTTC | TRBV20-1 | TRBD2 | TRBJ2-7 | NA
CAWGSGANVLTF | TGTGCCTGGGGCTCTGGGGCCAACGTCCTGACTTTC | TRBV30 | NA | TRBJ2-6 | NA
CASSRWTGANTEAFF | TGTGCCAGCAGTCGTTGGACAGGGGCGAACACTGAAGCTTTCTTT | TRBV6-5 | TRBD1 | TRBJ1-1 | NA
CASSFRTGLGNEQFF | TGCGCCAGCAGCTTTAGGACAGGGTTAGGCAATGAGCAGTTCTTC | TRBV5-1 | TRBD1 | TRBJ2-1 | few
CASSPLAGLTDTQYF | TGTGCCAGCTCACCTTTAGCGGGTCTCACAGATACGCAGTATTTT | TRBV18 | TRBD2 | TRBJ2-3 | NA
CASSLVASVSNEQFF | TGCGCCAGCAGCTTGGTAGCTAGCGTATCAAATGAGCAGTTCTTC | TRBV5-1 | NA | TRBJ2-1 | NA
CASALGVRSYNEQFF | TGTGCCAGCGCCCTTGGGGTGAGAAGCTACAATGAGCAGTTCTTC | TRBV6-1 | NA | TRBJ2-1 | many
CASSLYGERDNEQFF | TGTGCCAGCAGTTTATACGGTGAAAGAGACAATGAGCAGTTCTTC | TRBV12-3/TRBV12-4 | NA | TRBJ2-1 | NA
CSATSLAGGYHEQYF | TGCAGTGCTACTTCCCTAGCGGGAGGTTACCACGAGCAGTACTTC | TRBV20-1 | TRBD2 | TRBJ2-7 | NA
CASSLLTTLAGDEQYF | TGCGCCAGCAGTTTGTTAACGACTCTAGCGGGTGACGAGCAGTACTTC | TRBV5-1 | TRBD2 | TRBJ2-7 | NA
CASSLPGLAGTDTQYF | TGTGCCAGCAGCTTACCCGGACTAGCCGGCACAGATACGCAGTATTTT | TRBV7-2 | TRBD2 | TRBJ2-3 | NA
CASSSGGTVYNEQFF | TGTGCCAGCAGTTCAGGGGGGACGGTCTACAATGAGCAGTTCTTC | TRBV27 | NA | TRBJ2-1 | few
CASSLGQPARELFF | TGTGCCAGCAGCCTGGGACAACCCGCGAGGGAGCTGTTTTTT | TRBV7-2 | NA | TRBJ2-2 | few
CASSPTPPYEQYF | TGCGCCAGCAGCCCGACCCCGCCCTACGAGCAGTACTTC | TRBV5-1 | NA | TRBJ2-7 | NA
CASSLGGLAGVGETQYF | TGCGCCAGCAGCTTGGGAGGACTAGCGGGAGTTGGAGAGACCCAGTACTTC | TRBV5-1 | TRBD2 | TRBJ2-5 | few
CASELAGGRTKNIQYF | TGTGCCAGTGAGCTTGCAGGCGGGAGGACCAAAAACATTCAGTACTTC | TRBV5-3 | TRBD2 | TRBJ2-4 | few
CASSRASRRGTYEQYF | TGTGCCAGCAGCCGGGCCTCCCGGAGGGGAACCTACGAGCAGTACTTC | TRBV4-2 | NA | TRBJ2-7 | NA
CAISPSGNHNEQFF | TGTGCCATCTCGCCTAGCGGGAATCACAATGAGCAGTTCTTC | TRBV10-3 | TRBD2 | TRBJ2-1 | NA
CASSLTSASRIYNEQFF | TGTGCCAGCAGCTTAACGTCGGCTAGCCGAATCTACAATGAGCAGTTCTTC | TRBV11-2 | NA | TRBJ2-1 | NA
CASSLGGLGRSSGELFF | TGTGCCAGCAGTTTGGGGGGACTGGGAAGGAGTTCCGGGGAGCTGTTTTTT | TRBV12-3/TRBV12-4 | NA | TRBJ2-2 | few
CASRPSVSSYEQYF | TGTGCCAGCAGGCCTAGCGTGAGCTCCTACGAGCAGTACTTC | TRBV6-1 | NA | TRBJ2-7 | NA
CASSLIPGARQDSYEQYF | TGTGCCAGCAGTTTAATCCCCGGGGCAAGGCAGGACTCCTACGAGCAGTACTTC | TRBV27 | NA | TRBJ2-7 | NA
CAINVGGSEQFF | TGTGCCATCAATGTGGGGGGCAGTGAGCAGTTCTTC | TRBV10-3 | NA | TRBJ2-1 | few
CASSFFGVYGYNEQFF | TGTGCCAGCAGTTTTTTTGGCGTCTACGGGTACAATGAGCAGTTCTTC | TRBV12-3/TRBV12-4 | NA | TRBJ2-1 | NA
CASSLRTEDLNTEAFF | TGCGCCAGCAGCTTGCGGACGGAGGACCTGAACACTGAAGCTTTCTTT | TRBV5-1 | NA | TRBJ1-1 | NA
CTVAGRLNNEQFF | TGCACCGTGGCGGGACGGCTCAACAATGAGCAGTTCTTC | TRBV29-1 | NA | TRBJ2-1 | NA
CASSPGLAGAKGDTGELFF | TGTGCCAGCAGCCCGGGACTAGCGGGCGCTAAGGGAGACACCGGGGAGCTGTTTTTT | TRBV11-1 | TRBD2 | TRBJ2-2 | NA
CASSEALLWQPQHF | TGTGCCAGCAGTGAAGCGCTTCTTTGGCAGCCCCAGCATTTT | TRBV2 | NA | TRBJ1-5 | NA
CASSLRAGGADTQYF | TGTGCCAGCAGCCTTCGAGCGGGAGGGGCAGATACGCAGTATTTT | TRBV11-3 | TRBD2 | TRBJ2-3 | few